The 2 T cell receptor beta chains reported below all come from one sample, sequenced in a study of regulatory T cells in long-lasting Graves disease. With iRepertoire HTBI primers and Arm-PCR of CDR3 regions, TCR beta libraries were built. TCRdb reanalysed the multiplex PCR reads using MiXCR and keeps one entry per CDR3 protein. The table includes more than 300,000 distinct CDR3 sequences, about 16% detected once. The time point: newly diagnosed GD, antithyroid drugs for less than 3 months. From PBMCs, RNA was extracted and then used to make the TCR library. The specimen comprised peripheral blood mononuclear cells (PBMCs), sampled at new diagnosis, from a patient treated with antithyroid drugs. Receptors originate from a female donor with Graves disease.

A few counts support this clonotype. The chain has TRBV30 and TRBJ1-6; D unresolved. Germline V gene sequence: CDR1 GTSNPN, CDR2 SVGIG (reference sequence). This CDR3 comprises 14 residues. The V and J ends lost 1 base and 8 bases respectively, with 12 bases between them. CDR3 sequence (DNA): TGTGCCTGGAGTGAATCTGACTGGGATTCACCCCTCCACTTT. Its protein product is CAWSESDWDSPLHF.

This clonotype was observed a handful of times. The chain is built from TRBV6-1 and TRBJ1-1, with TRBD1 matching over 7 bases. V lost 6 bases to trimming and J lost 1 base; unmatched junction nucleotides: 17. Germline CDR1 is MNHNS and CDR2 is SASEGT. This CDR3 is built from 18 residues. The CDR3 DNA reads as TGTGCCAGCAGACCGGACAGGTCTGGCAATGGGGGGAACACTGAAGCTTTCTTT. Protein product: CASRPDRSGNGGNTEAFF.